The 7 T cell receptor beta chains listed next were all sequenced from one sample in a study of blood T cell repertoires in COVID-19. Clones were sequenced by immunoSEQ multiplex PCR, and TCRdb holds only the in-frame ones, with some missing. The sample has about 270,000 clones; 75% to 95% are singletons. The sample was PBMCs or T cells enriched from blood (not recorded which). The receptors shown here come from a man in his forties or fifties who had been exposed to COVID-19.

The chain combines TRBV5-6 with TRBJ2-6; weak D call: TRBD2 (6 bases). The germline CDR1 and CDR2 sequences are SGHDT and YYEEEE. The CDR3 extends over 16 amino acids. With 3 bases removed from V and 1 base from J, the gap between germline ends came to 11 bases. The CDR3 reads CASSSPGGSGANVLTF. CDR3 DNA: TGTGCCAGCAGCTCCCCCGGGGGTTCTGGGGCCAACGTCCTGACTTTC.

V gene TRBV3-1 (or the pseudogene TRBV3-2) combines with J gene TRBJ2-3; no reliable D call. This CDR3 is 15 amino acids long. The germline V and J ends were trimmed by 0 bases and 5 bases, with 12 bases remaining between them. Germline loops: CDR1 LGHDT, CDR2 YNNKEL (reference sequence). The CDR3 reads CASSQEYGGGDTQYF. As DNA, the CDR3 is TGTGCCAGCAGCCAAGAGTACGGCGGTGGAGATACGCAGTATTTT.

The CDR3 loop reads CASSDLLAGLYGYTF. The CDR3 DNA follows: TGTGCCAGCAGTGATCTGTTAGCAGGACTCTATGGCTACACCTTC. The chain combines TRBV6-1 with TRBJ1-2; D is uncertain. The CDR3 is 15 amino acids. Trimming left V 3 bases short and J 4 bases short, with 15 bases between. Germline V lookup: CDR1 MNHNS, CDR2 SASEGT.

There are a few counts of this clone. The V gene is TRBV9, the J gene TRBJ2-7, with D perhaps TRBD1 (6 bases). Trimming removed 3 bases from V and 2 bases from J, with 12 bases in between. The CDR3 spans 14 residues. The germline gives CDR1 SGDLS, CDR2 YYNGEE. CDR3 bases: TGTGCCAGCAGCGCGGACAGCGCTCCCTACGAGCAGTACTTC. Translated: CASSADSAPYEQYF.

This rearrangement joins TRBV27 to TRBJ2-3; D gene unclear. Trimming removed 5 bases at V and 2 bases at J, with 14 bases between. The CDR3 contains 15 residues. Germline lookup yields CDR1 MNHEY and CDR2 SMNVEV (reference sequence). The CDR3: CASSSDSYYTDTQYF. The CDR3, as DNA: TGTGCCAGCAGTAGTGACTCTTACTACACAGATACGCAGTATTTT.

The chain combines TRBV5-5 with TRBJ1-2; 7 nucleotides match TRBD1. CDR3 length equals 15 residues. V gave up 0 bases and J gave up 1 base; unmatched junction bases: 3. Germline V gene sequence: CDR1 SGHKS, CDR2 YYEKEE (reference sequence). CDR3 sequence reads: CASSLAGGVNYGYTF. As DNA, the CDR3 is TGTGCCAGCAGCTTGGCAGGGGGAGTTAACTATGGCTACACCTTC.

Details on this clone: A junction end diverges from the germline sequence, so it may reflect a read error. This chain joins TRBV5-1 and TRBJ2-7; 9 positions agree with TRBD1. Germline CDR1 SGHRS, CDR2 YFSETQ. The length of the CDR3 is 16 residues. CDR3 region: CASSLGTGSFGYEQYF. The CDR3 bases are TGCGCCAGCAGTTTGGGGACAGGGAGTTTTGGTTACGAGCAGTACTTC.